This T cell receptor beta chain is from a study of cytomegalovirus exposure and HLA in healthy donors. The PCR ran on 60 Vbeta and 13 Jbeta primers. TCRdb's copy holds only in-frame clones and misses some; the assay was immunoSEQ multiplex PCR. Altogether under 55,000 clones are present, about 73% being singletons, with the ten largest covering about 3%. Germline trimming cut 4 bases from V and 4 bases from J; bases unmatched to any gene: 5. The CDR3 spans 16 residues. Germline CDR1 and CDR2: SGHAT and FQNNGV. The sequence was collected from a man between 18 and 35 years old in good health and CMV-seronegative. V usage is TRBV11-2 and J usage is TRBJ2-2; 11 bases fit TRBD2. Sequencing was done on a sample of PBMCs. The CDR3 DNA is TGTGCCAGCAGCTCTAGCGGGGGGCCGGGCACCGGGGAGCTGTTTTTT. Translation gives CASSSSGGPGTGELFF.